These T cell receptor beta chains were read from a single sample in a study of T cell repertoires in cytomegalovirus infection. TCRdb re-called the reads through MiXCR, storing one row per CDR3 protein. Here the sample spans roughly 150,000 distinct CDR3 sequences, roughly 21% being singletons. These receptors' targets are unknown. The sequencing here drew on CD8+ T cells from cultured PBMCs, taken from culture after CMV antigen stimulation. All receptors derive from a human donor in good health (CMV status not recorded). Some clones in this sample may be carry-over from other donors' samples. Both conserved end residues are part of each CDR3. Each record gives: CDR3 DNA, CDR3 protein, clone size, D gene, J gene, V gene. A D gene is named only where the DNA matches it firmly. Clone size is not always given. Where it is, it says once, few, many or a class for expanded clones.

cdr3_nt: TGTGCCAGTAGGTGGGCATCTAGCACAGATACGCAGTATTTT
cdr3_aa: CASRWASSTDTQYF
clone_size: NA
d_call: NA
j_call: TRBJ2-3
v_call: TRBV19

cdr3_nt: TGTGCCAGCAGCTTATGGGGGGGCCTACGCGAGCAGTACTTC
cdr3_aa: CASSLWGGLREQYF
clone_size: NA
d_call: NA
j_call: TRBJ2-7
v_call: TRBV7-2

cdr3_nt: TGTGCCGCCGGAACGCTTGACTCTGGGGCCAACGTCCTGACTTTC
cdr3_aa: CAAGTLDSGANVLTF
clone_size: few
d_call: NA
j_call: TRBJ2-6
v_call: TRBV24-1

cdr3_nt: TGTGCCAGCAGCTTCGGGGGGGTTTTGCGGGAGAACACCGGGGAGCTGTTTTTT
cdr3_aa: CASSFGGVLRENTGELFF
clone_size: NA
d_call: TRBD2
j_call: TRBJ2-2
v_call: TRBV7-2

cdr3_nt: TGTGCCAGCAGCTTAGTGATTCGGGAGTTGAGGAAGGCAGATACGCAGTATTTT
cdr3_aa: CASSLVIRELRKADTQYF
clone_size: NA
d_call: NA
j_call: TRBJ2-3
v_call: TRBV11-2

cdr3_nt: TGCAGCGTTGGAGTAGAAGGAGAAAAACTGTTTTTT
cdr3_aa: CSVGVEGEKLFF
clone_size: NA
d_call: NA
j_call: TRBJ1-4
v_call: TRBV29-1

cdr3_nt: TGTGCCAGCAGCTTAGGTCTTGGCGGGGGGGGGTTCAATGAGCAGTTCTTC
cdr3_aa: CASSLGLGGGGFNEQFF
clone_size: NA
d_call: TRBD2
j_call: TRBJ2-1
v_call: TRBV7-2

cdr3_nt: TGTGCCAGCAGTTACCCAGGGTACCAGCCCCAGCATTTT
cdr3_aa: CASSYPGYQPQHF
clone_size: NA
d_call: NA
j_call: TRBJ1-5
v_call: TRBV6-6

cdr3_nt: TGTGCCAGCAGCCGCGGACTAGCCAATGAGCAGTTCTTC
cdr3_aa: CASSRGLANEQFF
clone_size: NA
d_call: TRBD2
j_call: TRBJ2-1
v_call: TRBV7-2

cdr3_nt: TGTGCCAGCAGTTTTACTAACTACGAGCAGTACTTC
cdr3_aa: CASSFTNYEQYF
clone_size: NA
d_call: NA
j_call: TRBJ2-7
v_call: TRBV12-3/TRBV12-4

cdr3_nt: TGTGCCAGCCAGGGGAACACTGAAGCTTTCTTT
cdr3_aa: CASQGNTEAFF
clone_size: few
d_call: NA
j_call: TRBJ1-1
v_call: TRBV6-5

cdr3_nt: TGTGCCAGCAGCGGTAGCGGGGCCACCCAAGAGACCCAGTACTTC
cdr3_aa: CASSGSGATQETQYF
clone_size: NA
d_call: TRBD2
j_call: TRBJ2-5
v_call: TRBV7-2

cdr3_nt: TGTGCCAGCATAATGGGTCTACACAGCGGGGCGCGGGAGCAGTACTTC
cdr3_aa: CASIMGLHSGAREQYF
clone_size: many
d_call: TRBD2
j_call: TRBJ2-7
v_call: TRBV2

cdr3_nt: TGTGCCAGCAGCGGGGTAACAGGAGGAACCGATTTCAGCTCCTACGAGCAGTACTTC
cdr3_aa: CASSGVTGGTDFSSYEQYF
clone_size: NA
d_call: NA
j_call: TRBJ2-7
v_call: TRBV7-8

cdr3_nt: TGTGCCAGCAGTTGGACAGGGACCTACGAGCAGTACTTC
cdr3_aa: CASSWTGTYEQYF
clone_size: few
d_call: TRBD1
j_call: TRBJ2-7
v_call: TRBV6-2/TRBV6-3

cdr3_nt: TGTGCCAGCAGCTTAGGTCAGAGGTCGCGGGGGAAAGAGACCCAGTACTTC
cdr3_aa: CASSLGQRSRGKETQYF
clone_size: NA
d_call: TRBD2
j_call: TRBJ2-5
v_call: TRBV7-2

cdr3_nt: TGCGCCAGCAGCCAAGTAAGTCGCGGTAACACTGAAGCTTTCTTT
cdr3_aa: CASSQVSRGNTEAFF
clone_size: NA
d_call: NA
j_call: TRBJ1-1
v_call: TRBV4-1

cdr3_nt: TGTGCCAGCAGCCAAGATCATCCCGGGGTAGGAACAGATACGCAGTATTTT
cdr3_aa: CASSQDHPGVGTDTQYF
clone_size: few
d_call: NA
j_call: TRBJ2-3
v_call: TRBV4-2

cdr3_nt: TGTGCCAGCAGAACACTAGGACCTGCGGATACGCAGTATTTT
cdr3_aa: CASRTLGPADTQYF
clone_size: NA
d_call: NA
j_call: TRBJ2-3
v_call: TRBV7-6

cdr3_nt: TGTGCCAGCAGCTCGACTAGCGGGGTTATGAATGAGCAGTTCTTC
cdr3_aa: CASSSTSGVMNEQFF
clone_size: few
d_call: TRBD2
j_call: TRBJ2-1
v_call: TRBV7-3

cdr3_nt: TGCGCCAGCAGCTTGGACTTGGGACAGGGGAAGGGGGAGCTGTTTTTT
cdr3_aa: CASSLDLGQGKGELFF
clone_size: few
d_call: TRBD1
j_call: TRBJ2-2
v_call: TRBV5-1

cdr3_nt: TGTGCCAGCACCCTCAATGGGGGCTTAGAGACCCAGTACTTC
cdr3_aa: CASTLNGGLETQYF
clone_size: few
d_call: NA
j_call: TRBJ2-5
v_call: TRBV7-9

cdr3_nt: TGTGCCAGCAGTTCCGGACAGGGGATTCTCTACAATGAGCAGTTCTTC
cdr3_aa: CASSSGQGILYNEQFF
clone_size: NA
d_call: TRBD1
j_call: TRBJ2-1
v_call: TRBV6-5

cdr3_nt: TGTGCCAGCAGCTTCATTGATTCGTATGGCTACACCTTC
cdr3_aa: CASSFIDSYGYTF
clone_size: NA
d_call: NA
j_call: TRBJ1-2
v_call: TRBV7-2

cdr3_nt: TGTGCCAGCAGCTTAATCGCAGGGGGAACCTACGAGCAGTACTTC
cdr3_aa: CASSLIAGGTYEQYF
clone_size: NA
d_call: TRBD1
j_call: TRBJ2-7
v_call: TRBV7-7

cdr3_nt: TGTGCCAGCACCAAAAGCTACAGGAGGGGGGAGCTGTTTTTT
cdr3_aa: CASTKSYRRGELFF
clone_size: few
d_call: NA
j_call: TRBJ2-2
v_call: TRBV7-9

cdr3_nt: TGTGCCAGCAGCCCGGTCGACAGGCGTCACGAGCAGTACTTC
cdr3_aa: CASSPVDRRHEQYF
clone_size: few
d_call: NA
j_call: TRBJ2-7
v_call: TRBV7-9

cdr3_nt: TGTGCCAGCAGCTTACTGAGGGAGGGTGCGCGGGAGCAGTACTTC
cdr3_aa: CASSLLREGAREQYF
clone_size: NA
d_call: TRBD2
j_call: TRBJ2-7
v_call: TRBV7-8

cdr3_nt: TGCGCCAGCAGCCCGCGGACAGGGTCAGGAACTAATGAAAAACTGTTTTTT
cdr3_aa: CASSPRTGSGTNEKLFF
clone_size: many
d_call: TRBD1
j_call: TRBJ1-4
v_call: TRBV4-3

cdr3_nt: TGTGCTAGTGGTTTGGTCAAGCTGACTAGCGGGGCAAGCACAGATACGCAGTATTTT
cdr3_aa: CASGLVKLTSGASTDTQYF
clone_size: NA
d_call: TRBD2
j_call: TRBJ2-3
v_call: TRBV12-5

cdr3_nt: TGCGCCAGCAGCCAAGATCTAGGGTTAGCGGGGGAGACAGATACGCAGTATTTT
cdr3_aa: CASSQDLGLAGETDTQYF
clone_size: NA
d_call: TRBD2
j_call: TRBJ2-3
v_call: TRBV4-3

cdr3_nt: TGTGCCAGCAGCTCAACCAGAGCCATGCGGGGGACCCAGTACTTC
cdr3_aa: CASSSTRAMRGTQYF
clone_size: few
d_call: NA
j_call: TRBJ2-5
v_call: TRBV7-9

cdr3_nt: TGTGCCAGCAGCTTAGTTTCCTCGGACCTGACTGAAGCTTTCTTT
cdr3_aa: CASSLVSSDLTEAFF
clone_size: NA
d_call: NA
j_call: TRBJ1-1
v_call: TRBV7-2

cdr3_nt: TGTGCCAGCCCCGGTAATACAGGGAGGAACACTGAAGCTTTCTTT
cdr3_aa: CASPGNTGRNTEAFF
clone_size: many
d_call: NA
j_call: TRBJ1-1
v_call: TRBV2

cdr3_nt: TGTGCCAGCACCCCGACAGGGGGCACGGGGGAGCAGTACTTC
cdr3_aa: CASTPTGGTGEQYF
clone_size: once
d_call: TRBD1
j_call: TRBJ2-7
v_call: TRBV7-6

cdr3_nt: TGTGCCAGCAGCTTTGAGAGCAATCAGCCCCAGCATTTT
cdr3_aa: CASSFESNQPQHF
clone_size: few
d_call: NA
j_call: TRBJ1-5
v_call: TRBV7-6